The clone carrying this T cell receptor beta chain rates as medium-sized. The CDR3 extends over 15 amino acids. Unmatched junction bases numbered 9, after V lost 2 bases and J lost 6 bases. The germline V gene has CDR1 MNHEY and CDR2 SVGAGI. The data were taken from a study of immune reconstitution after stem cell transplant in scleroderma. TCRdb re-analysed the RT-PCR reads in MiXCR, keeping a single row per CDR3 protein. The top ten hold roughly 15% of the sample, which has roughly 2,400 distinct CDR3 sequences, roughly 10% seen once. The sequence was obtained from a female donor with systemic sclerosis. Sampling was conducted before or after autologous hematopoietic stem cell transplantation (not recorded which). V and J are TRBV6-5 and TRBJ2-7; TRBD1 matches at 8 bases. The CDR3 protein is CASSYGGQGRAEQYF. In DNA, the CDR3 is TGTGCCAGCAGTTACGGCGGACAGGGACGGGCCGAGCAGTACTTC.